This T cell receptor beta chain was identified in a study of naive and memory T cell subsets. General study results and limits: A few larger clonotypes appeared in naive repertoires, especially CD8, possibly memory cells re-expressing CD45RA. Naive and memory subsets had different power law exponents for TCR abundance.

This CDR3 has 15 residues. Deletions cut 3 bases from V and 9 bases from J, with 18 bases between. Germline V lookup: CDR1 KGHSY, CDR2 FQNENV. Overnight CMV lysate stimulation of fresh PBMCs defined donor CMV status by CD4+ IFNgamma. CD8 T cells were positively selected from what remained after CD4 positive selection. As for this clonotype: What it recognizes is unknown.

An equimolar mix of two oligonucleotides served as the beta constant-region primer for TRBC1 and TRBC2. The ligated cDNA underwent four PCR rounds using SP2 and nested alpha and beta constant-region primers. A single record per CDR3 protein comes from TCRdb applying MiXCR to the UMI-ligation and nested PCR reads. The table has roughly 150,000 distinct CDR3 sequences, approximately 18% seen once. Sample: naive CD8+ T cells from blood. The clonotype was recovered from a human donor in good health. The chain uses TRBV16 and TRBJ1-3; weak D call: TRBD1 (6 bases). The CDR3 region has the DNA TGTGCCAGCAGCCAGACAGCCGTCGGCAGGGGCACCATATATTTT. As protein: CASSQTAVGRGTIYF.